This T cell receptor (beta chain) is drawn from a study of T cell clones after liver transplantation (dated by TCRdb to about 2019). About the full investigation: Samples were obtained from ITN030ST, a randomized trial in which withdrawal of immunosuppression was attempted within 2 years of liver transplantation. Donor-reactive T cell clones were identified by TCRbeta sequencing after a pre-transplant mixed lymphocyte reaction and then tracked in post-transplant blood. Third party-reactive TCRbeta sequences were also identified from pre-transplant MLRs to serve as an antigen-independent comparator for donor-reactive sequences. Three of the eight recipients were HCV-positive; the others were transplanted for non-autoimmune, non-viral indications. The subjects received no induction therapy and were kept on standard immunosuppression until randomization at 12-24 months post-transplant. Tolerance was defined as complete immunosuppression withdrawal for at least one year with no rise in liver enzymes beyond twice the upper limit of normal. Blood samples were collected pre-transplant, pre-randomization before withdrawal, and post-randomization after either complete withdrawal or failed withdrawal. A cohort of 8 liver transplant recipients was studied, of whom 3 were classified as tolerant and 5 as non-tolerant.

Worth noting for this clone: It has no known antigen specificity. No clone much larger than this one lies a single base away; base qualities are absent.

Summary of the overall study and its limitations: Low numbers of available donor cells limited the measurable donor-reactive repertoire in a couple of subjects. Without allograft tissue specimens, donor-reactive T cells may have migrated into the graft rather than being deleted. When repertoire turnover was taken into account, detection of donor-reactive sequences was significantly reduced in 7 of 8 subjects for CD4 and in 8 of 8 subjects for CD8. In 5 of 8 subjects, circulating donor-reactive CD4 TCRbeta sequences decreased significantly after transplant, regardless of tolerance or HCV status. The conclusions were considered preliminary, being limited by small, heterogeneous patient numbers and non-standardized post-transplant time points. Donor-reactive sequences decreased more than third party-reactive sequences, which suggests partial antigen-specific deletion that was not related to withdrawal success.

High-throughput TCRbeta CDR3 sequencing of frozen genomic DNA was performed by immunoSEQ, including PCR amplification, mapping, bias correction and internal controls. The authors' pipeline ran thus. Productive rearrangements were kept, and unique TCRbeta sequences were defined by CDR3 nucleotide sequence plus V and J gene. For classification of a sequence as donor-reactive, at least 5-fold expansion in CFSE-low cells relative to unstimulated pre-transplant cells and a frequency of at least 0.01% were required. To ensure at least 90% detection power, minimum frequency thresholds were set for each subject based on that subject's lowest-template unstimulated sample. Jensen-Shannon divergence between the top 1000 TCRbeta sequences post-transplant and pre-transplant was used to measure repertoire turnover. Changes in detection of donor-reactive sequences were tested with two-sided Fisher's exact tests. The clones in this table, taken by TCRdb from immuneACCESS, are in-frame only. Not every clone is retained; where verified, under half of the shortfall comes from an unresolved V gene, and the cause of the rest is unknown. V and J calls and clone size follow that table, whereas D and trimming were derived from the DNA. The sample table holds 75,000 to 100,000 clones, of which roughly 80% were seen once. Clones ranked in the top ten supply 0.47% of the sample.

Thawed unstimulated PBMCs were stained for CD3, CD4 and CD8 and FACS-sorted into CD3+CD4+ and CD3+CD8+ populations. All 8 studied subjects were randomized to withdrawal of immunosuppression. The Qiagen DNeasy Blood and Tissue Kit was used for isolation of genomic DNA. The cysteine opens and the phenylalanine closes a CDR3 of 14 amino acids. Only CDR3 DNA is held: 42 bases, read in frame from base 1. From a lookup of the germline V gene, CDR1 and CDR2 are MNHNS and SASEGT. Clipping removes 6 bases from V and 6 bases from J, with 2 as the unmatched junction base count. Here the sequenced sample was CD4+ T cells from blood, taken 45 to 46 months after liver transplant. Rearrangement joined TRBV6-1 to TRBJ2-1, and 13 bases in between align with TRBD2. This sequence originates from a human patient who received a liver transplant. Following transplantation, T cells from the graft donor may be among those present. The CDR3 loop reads CASSRLAGGNEQFF. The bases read TGTGCCAGCAGCAGACTAGCGGGAGGCAATGAGCAGTTCTTC.